These 29 T cell receptor beta chains originate from one sample sequenced in a study of vaccination effects on CD4 cells after COVID-19. Sequencing in the ViraFEST assay came after antigen-specific CD4+ T cells had been expanded with viral peptide pools, which were used to stimulate PBMC. Subsequent to a culture period of nine to ten days, CD4+ T cells were isolated. The data were produced by immunoSEQ multiplex PCR, yet TCRdb's version contains in-frame clones alone and is incomplete. The sample records tens of thousands of clones, 75% to 85% being singletons. Their target antigens are unknown. The sequenced sample was CD4+ T cells from PBMCs cultured with HCoV-229E spike peptides, obtained before COVID-19 vaccination. These receptors all come from a human donor who received a COVID-19 vaccine.

The chain employs TRBV6-5 and TRBJ2-3; the D is unclear. This CDR3 comprises 15 residues. Germline CDR1 MNHEY, CDR2 SVGAGI. V lost 0 bases to trimming and J lost 0 bases, with 7 bases between them. The CDR3 sequence: CASSYSGSSTDTQYF. The CDR3 nucleotides read TGTGCCAGCAGTTACTCGGGCAGTAGCACAGATACGCAGTATTTT.

This chain connects TRBV5-5 to TRBJ2-2; D is undetermined. From germline, CDR1 is SGHKS and CDR2 YYEKEE (reference sequence). The CDR3 loop spans 11 amino acids. V was shortened by 4 bases and J by 8 bases, with 6 bases between the two germline ends. CDR3 amino acids: CASSRVGELFF. As DNA, the CDR3 is TGTGCCAGCAGCAGGGTTGGGGAGCTGTTTTTT.

This chain uses TRBV19 with TRBJ2-6; 7 bases align to TRBD1. CDR1 and CDR2 from the germline V gene are LNHDA and SQIVND (reference sequence). The CDR3 has 16 amino acids. Trimming took 3 bases from V and 4 from J; bases not matched to a gene: 6. The CDR3 bases are TGTGCCAGTAGTATGGCAGGGGGATCGGGGGCCAACGTCCTGACTTTC. Translated, it gives CASSMAGGSGANVLTF.

The chain is built from TRBV19 and TRBJ2-5; 10 bases agree with TRBD2. Germline V gene sequence: CDR1 LNHDA, CDR2 SQIVND (reference sequence). The CDR3 totals 16 residues. After removal of 5 bases from V and 7 bases from J, the junction contained 13 bases not matched to a gene. The CDR3 sequence is CASSSSFSGGLVTQYF. The CDR3 DNA is TGTGCCAGTAGTTCCTCCTTTAGCGGGGGGTTGGTGACCCAGTACTTC. The complete variable domain, with remaining parts taken from reference TRBV19 and TRBJ2-5, reads DGGITQSPKYLFRKEGQNVTLSCEQNLNHDAMYWYRQDPGQGLRLIYYSQIVNDFQKGDIAEGYSVSREKKESFPLTVTSAQKNPTAFYLCASSSSFSGGLVTQYFGPGTRLLVL.

The rearrangement joins TRBV5-4 to TRBJ2-5; the match to TRBD1 covers 8 bases. J was trimmed by 1 base and V by 2 bases; bases with no gene match: 4. Per the germline V gene, CDR1 is SGHNT and CDR2 is YYREEE (reference sequence). This CDR3 region has 15 residues. The CDR3 reads CASSFHGQGQETQYF. In nucleotides, the CDR3 is TGTGCCAGCAGCTTTCACGGACAGGGCCAAGAGACCCAGTACTTC.

The chain has TRBV19 and TRBJ1-6; D uncertain. Germline V lookup: CDR1 LNHDA, CDR2 SQIVND (reference sequence). The CDR3 is made up of 14 amino acids. Between the trimmed V and J ends, which lost 5 bases and 5 bases, there was a span of 10 bases. In DNA, the CDR3 is TGTGCCAGTAGTCCCATGGCAAATAATTCACCCCTCCACTTT. This codes for CASSPMANNSPLHF.

The rearrangement links TRBV27 to TRBJ2-3; D call uncertain. The ends were cut back, 2 bases at V and 1 base at J, with 7 bases in the middle. The length of the CDR3 is 14 residues. Germline CDR1 is MNHEY and CDR2 is SMNVEV (reference sequence). The CDR3: CASSLSRGTDTQYF. In DNA, the CDR3 is TGTGCCAGCAGTTTAAGTCGGGGCACAGATACGCAGTATTTT.

This clone was picked up one time. The V call is TRBV12-5, the J call TRBJ1-6; maybe TRBD1 (5 bases). Germline loops: CDR1 LGHNT, CDR2 FRNRAP. V gave up 1 base and J gave up 5 bases, with 12 bases separating them. CDR3 length: 16 residues. The CDR3 protein is CASGLAGRINNSPLHF. CDR3 DNA: TGTGCTAGTGGTTTGGCGGGACGGATAAATAATTCACCCCTCCACTTT.

The chain employs TRBV19 and TRBJ2-5, with 8 bases aligning to TRBD2. The CDR3 is 16 amino acids. Germline-derived CDR1 and CDR2 are LNHDA and SQIVND (reference sequence). With 5 bases clipped from V and 2 bases from J, the junction kept 10 bases outside the gene matches. The CDR3 DNA follows: TGTGCCAGTAGTCTCCGGACTAGCAGGACACAAGAGACCCAGTACTTC. Its translation is CASSLRTSRTQETQYF.

The genes are TRBV7-9 and TRBJ2-2; no firm D call. V lost 5 bases and J lost 9, with 7 bases in between. The CDR3 totals 11 residues. CDR1 SEHNR and CDR2 FQNEAQ come from the germline V gene (reference sequence). The CDR3 DNA sequence: TGTGCCAGCAGCACTATGCGGGAGCTGTTTTTT. It specifies CASSTMRELFF.

In its sample, this clone was seen once. The chain uses TRBV6-1 and TRBJ1-1; D is unresolved. The CDR3 extends over 12 amino acids. V dropped 3 bases and J dropped 1 base, with 3 bases sitting between them. From germline, CDR1 is MNHNS and CDR2 SASEGT. The CDR3 DNA sequence: TGTGCCAGCAGTGACACGAACACTGAAGCTTTCTTT. The encoded protein is CASSDTNTEAFF.

This sequence joins TRBV6-1 and TRBJ2-7, with TRBD1 matching 10 bases. There are 18 residues in the CDR3. Unmatched junction bases numbered 17, after V lost 4 bases and J lost 5 bases. Germline V gene data show CDR1 as MNHNS and CDR2 as SASEGT. This CDR3 reads CASSVAAGTGAVWNEQYV. The CDR3 DNA reads as TGTGCCAGCAGTGTCGCCGCCGGGACAGGGGCGGTGTGGAACGAGCAGTACGTC.

This clone was seen only a few times. The rearrangement joins TRBV2 to TRBJ1-1; D is ambiguous. Deletions cut 8 bases from V and 1 base from J, with 11 bases between. There are 13 residues in the CDR3. From germline, CDR1 is SNHLY and CDR2 FYNNEI. CDR3 coding DNA: TGTGCCAGCGGCCAGGACTGGAACACTGAAGCTTTCTTT. It yields the protein CASGQDWNTEAFF. The full variable domain, completed using reference TRBV2 and TRBJ1-1, is EPEVTQTPSHQVTQMGQEVILRCVPISNHLYFYWYRQILGQKVEFLVSFYNNEISEKSEIFDDQFSVERPDGSNFTLKIRSTKLEDSAMYFCASGQDWNTEAFFGQGTRLTVV.

This rearrangement joins TRBV29-1 to TRBJ2-2; D possibly matches TRBD1 or TRBD2 (6 bases each). CDR1 and CDR2 from the germline V gene are SQVTM and ANQGSEA. The CDR3 has 14 amino acids. V was shortened by 4 bases and J by 3 bases, with 12 bases between the two germline ends. As DNA, the CDR3 is TGCAGCGTTGGGGGGGCCCAGGACACCGGGGAGCTGTTTTTT. This translates into CSVGGAQDTGELFF.

This clone has a handful of counts. V gene TRBV28 combines with J gene TRBJ1-4; D not certain. Per germline, CDR1 MDHEN and CDR2 SYDVKM. Between the trimmed V and J ends, which lost 4 bases and 13 bases, there was a span of 10 bases. The CDR3 runs to 11 residues. CDR3 amino acids: CASSSVSPLFF. DNA for the CDR3: TGTGCCAGCAGTTCTGTATCTCCACTGTTTTTT.

The chain links TRBV19 to TRBJ2-3; 9 bases map to TRBD2. V trimming: 6 bases; J trimming: 8 bases; junction bases outside the gene matches: 9. The CDR3 runs to 14 residues. Germline V gene lookup returns CDR1 LNHDA and CDR2 SQIVND (reference sequence). CDR3 DNA sequence: TGTGCCAGTAGGCCTAGCGGGGTGGCCGGTACGCAGTATTTT. Amino acids: CASRPSGVAGTQYF.

The V gene is TRBV6-5, the J gene TRBJ1-1, with D possibly being TRBD1 (6 bases). Per germline, CDR1 MNHEY and CDR2 SVGAGI. The V end lost 6 bases, the J end lost 12 bases, and 20 bases lay between the germline ends. CDR3 length equals 13 residues. CDR3 amino acids: CASRLIQGRGTFF. The CDR3 coding sequence is TGTGCCAGCAGACTTATACAGGGCCGGGGGACTTTCTTT.

Turning to this clone: The germline gene is not matched at one end of the junction; a read error may be the cause. The chain recombines TRBV6-6 with TRBJ2-1; D ambiguous. Germline V gene data show CDR1 as MNHNY and CDR2 as SVGAGI (reference sequence). This CDR3 has 8 residues. CDR3 amino acids: CGYNEQFF. In DNA, the CDR3 is TGCGGTTACAATGAGCAGTTCTTC.

V usage is TRBV7-2 and J usage is TRBJ2-2; D unclear. Trimming removed 7 bases from V and 0 bases from J, with 9 bases in between. The CDR3 has 14 residues. The germline V gene has CDR1 SGHTA and CDR2 FQGNSA. The CDR3 sequence: CASILYANTGELFF. The CDR3 bases are TGTGCCAGCATTTTGTACGCGAACACCGGGGAGCTGTTTTTT.

CDR3 sequence (DNA): TGTGCCAGCAAGGGGACAGCGGGTAGCAATCAGCCCCAGCATTTT. Translated: CASKGTAGSNQPQHF. The V gene is TRBV2, the J gene TRBJ1-5, with 7 bases that match TRBD1. Germline lookup yields CDR1 SNHLY and CDR2 FYNNEI. V dropped 7 bases and J dropped 0; count of bases not matched to a gene: 6. The CDR3 has 15 amino acids.

The chain employs TRBV10-2 and TRBJ2-2; TRBD1 matches 7 bases. Losses at the gene ends were 7 bases for V and 2 bases for J; bases not matched to a gene: 4. Germline V gives CDR1 WSHSY, CDR2 SAAADI. The CDR3 contains 14 residues. The CDR3 protein is CASTRDRNTGELFF. DNA for the CDR3: TGCGCCAGCACCCGGGACAGAAACACCGGGGAGCTGTTTTTT.

The chain combines TRBV27 with TRBJ1-6; no firm D call. Germline V gives CDR1 MNHEY, CDR2 SMNVEV (reference sequence). This CDR3 contains 15 residues. The V and J ends lost 4 bases and 7 bases respectively, with 14 bases between them. The chain's CDR3 is CASSSSLAINSPLHF. The CDR3 region has the DNA TGTGCCAGCAGTTCATCCTTAGCAATAAATTCACCCCTCCACTTT.

This clone turned up a few times. V usage is TRBV7-8 and J usage is TRBJ1-2; D remains unclear. The CDR3 is made up of 15 amino acids. Trimming took off 2 bases at V and 3 bases at J, with 13 bases between the two ends. CDR1 is SGHVS, CDR2 FQNEAQ, per germline. For the CDR3, the DNA is TGTGCCAGCAGCTTAAAGGCGGATTGGTACTATGGCTACACCTTC. This codes for CASSLKADWYYGYTF.

The J gene is TRBJ2-7, the V gene TRBV10-1; weak D call: TRBD2 (6 bases). The germline V and J ends were trimmed by 9 bases and 0 bases, with 12 bases remaining between them. This CDR3 is built from 13 residues. Germline V CDR1 and CDR2: WNHNN, SYGVQD (reference sequence). The CDR3 sequence: CARGLRNSYEQYV. Written as DNA, the CDR3 is TGCGCCAGGGGACTCCGGAACTCCTACGAGCAGTACGTC.

The rearrangement uses TRBV19 and TRBJ1-4; D is possibly TRBD1 (5 bases). V was pared by 5 bases and J by 8 bases, with 21 bases between. Germline assignment: CDR1 LNHDA and CDR2 SQIVND (reference sequence). The CDR3 extends over 16 amino acids. This chain's CDR3 is CASSPTWGASEEKLFF. The CDR3 DNA follows: TGTGCCAGTAGTCCAACCTGGGGCGCATCGGAAGAAAAACTGTTTTTT.

The CDR3 bases are TGTGCCACCAGTGATACTGGGACCTCCTACAATGAGCAGTTCTTC. Its protein is CATSDTGTSYNEQFF. The chain joins TRBV24-1 to TRBJ2-1, with D perhaps given as TRBD1 or TRBD2 (5 bases each). V dropped 3 bases and J dropped 0 bases, with 8 bases sitting between them. This CDR3 region has 15 residues. Per the germline V gene, CDR1 is KGHDR and CDR2 is SFDVKD.

V is TRBV4-3 and J is TRBJ1-2, with D possibly TRBD1 on 6 matching bases. Germline values: CDR1 LGHNA, CDR2 YSLEER. The CDR3 consists of 15 residues. V was pared by 4 bases and J by 5 bases, with 17 bases between. CDR3 loop: CASSPNSRGSYGYTF. DNA for the CDR3: TGCGCCAGCAGCCCGAACAGCAGGGGTTCTTATGGCTACACCTTC.

Only one count was recorded for this clone. This chain connects TRBV6-1 to TRBJ2-3, with D perhaps given as TRBD1 or TRBD2 (5 bases each). The CDR3 loop spans 18 amino acids. Germline V gene data show CDR1 as MNHNS and CDR2 as SASEGT. The V gene lost 2 bases and the J gene lost 2 bases, with 20 bases spanning the gap. The chain's CDR3 is CASSESAWDARYTDTQYF. The DNA of the CDR3 is TGTGCCAGCAGTGAATCCGCGTGGGACGCCCGATACACAGATACGCAGTATTTT.

The chain recombines TRBV6-5 with TRBJ1-2, with D possibly TRBD1 on 6 matching bases. The CDR3 totals 11 residues. The V and J ends lost 6 bases and 13 bases respectively, with 15 bases between them. Germline CDR1 reads MNHEY; CDR2 reads SVGAGI. The CDR3 reads CASRDSRKCTF. CDR3 DNA: TGTGCCAGCAGGGACAGTCGTAAATGCACCTTC.